The sequence of this T cell receptor (beta chain) was determined in a study of Graves' ophthalmopathy and Graves' hyperthyroidism (dated by TCRdb to the late 2010s). Describing the broader study: Peripheral blood was collected before any treatment was given, at the time of initial diagnosis. To explore V-J signatures that separate ophthalmopathy from hyperthyroidism, a discovery set of 95 to 100 patients was enrolled, consisting of approximately 45 with ophthalmopathy and around 60 with stable hyperthyroidism. To tell Graves' ophthalmopathy apart from Graves' hyperthyroidism, and to predict which patients would progress to ophthalmopathy, the study relied on TCR beta repertoire signatures. In total, 135 blood samples were TCR-sequenced: 40 to 45 ophthalmopathy, approximately 80 hyperthyroidism and roughly 17 hyperthyroidism-to-ophthalmopathy patients. In five or six hyperthyroidism patients, the T-cell repertoire of thyroid tissue was compared with the T-cell repertoire of blood. Once sampling was done, hyperthyroidism patients were given methimazole at a starting dose of 30 mg daily, while ophthalmopathy patients were given high-dose intravenous methylprednisolone. An independent validation cohort was composed of around 19 hyperthyroidism patients and around 16 patients who later progressed from hyperthyroidism to ophthalmopathy.

The germline V gene provides CDR1 SQVTM and CDR2 ANQGSEA. The CDR3, cysteine through phenylalanine, is 9 amino acids long. Of all the DNA, just the CDR3 is kept, 27 bases in frame from base 1. V was cut back by 8 bases and J by 5 bases, leaving a gap of 6 bases between them. The full study reports these points: Among expanded thyroid clonotypes with frequency above 0.001, most also showed up in blood, which suggests that blood repertoires may reflect the thyroid immune response. The 13-signature model separated ophthalmopathy from stable hyperthyroidism with 85% to 90% sensitivity and about 84% specificity in cross-validation, and 80%/75% in the test set. No statistical method was used to set the sample size in advance, and the investigators knew which group each participant was assigned to. In validation, the model predicted ophthalmopathy progression with about 71% sensitivity and approximately 78% specificity; 12 predicted patients were CT-confirmed with GO in a median of approximately six months.

This clonotype has only a few counts. Its antigen target is currently unknown. Per-base qualities were not stored, and no clone one base away is much larger. TCR beta CDR3 regions were amplified from RNA transcripts for repertoire sequencing. A first-round RT-PCR used HTBI primers with the Qiagen OneStep RT-PCR kit, followed by a second-round multiplex PCR, size selection and purification. Libraries were sequenced paired-end with 100 bp reads on an Illumina HiSeq2000. The paper's processing steps were these. Reads were processed with SOAPnuke, discarding reads with adapters, uncalled bases, mean Phred below 15, or no exact constant-primer or identifier match. COPE v1.2.5 was used to merge high-quality paired reads. Clonotypes were defined as unique nucleotide sequences and were aligned to IMGT TRB V, D and J references using MiTCR v1.1. The analysis was limited to V-J combinations with a frequency above 0.0001, which together covered around 99% of the repertoires. For each V-J combination, a TCR clonal expansion and chaos score was defined as F50 clonal expansion divided by the chaos observed in the TCRdist matrix. Welch's t-statistics and random forest were used to reduce features to over ten V-J combinations, which were fed into a naive Bayes classifier. The similarity between thyroid and blood repertoires was quantified using the Morisita-Horn index. In-frame beta chains were kept once TCRdb had trimmed the public reads at Q25 with fastp and called clones with MiXCR. Each record represents a unique CDR3 protein, reported with the most common genes and DNA among its rows. The V and J calls come from TCRdb's annotation, not from the publication. The sample includes around 600,000 distinct CDR3 sequences, with approximately 39% observed a single time. The ten largest clonotypes hold over 2.5% of the sample.

The ophthalmopathy patients had moderately to severely active disease, with a Clinical Activity Score of 3 or higher, a NOSPECS grade of 4 or higher, and a disease duration of less than 3 months. Anyone with other autoimmune diseases, uncontrolled infections, pregnancy or lactation was excluded from the study. Diagnosis was based on clinical symptoms, serum thyroxine, TRAb, thyroid ultrasound and orbital computed tomography. PBMCs were isolated from roughly 10 ml of fresh peripheral blood by Ficoll-Paque density gradient centrifugation. Trizol reagent was used to extract the total RNA, and its quality was then checked on an Agilent 2100 Bioanalyzer.

The sequence derives from an adult man with Graves' ophthalmopathy. The chain is made from TRBV29-1 and TRBJ2-5; the D gene remains uncertain. The material sequenced was peripheral blood. For the CDR3, the sequence is CSLGETQYF. The DNA sequence is as follows: TGCAGCTTGGGGGAGACCCAGTACTTC.